These 9 T cell receptor beta chains originate from one sample sequenced in a study of regulatory T cells in long-lasting Graves disease. Time point described: persistent/refractory GD, antithyroid drugs over 5 years with positive TRAb. PBMC-derived RNA was used for the TCR library. Arm-PCR of CDR3 regions with iRepertoire HTBI primers generated TCR beta libraries. TCRdb re-analysed the multiplex PCR reads in MiXCR, keeping a single row per CDR3 protein. The sample shows over 650,000 distinct CDR3 sequences, about 32% of them seen only once. The sequencing used peripheral blood mononuclear cells (PBMCs), collected when the disease was refractory, from a patient treated with antithyroid drugs. The receptors shown here come from a female donor with Graves disease.

This clonotype was recorded at least ten times. This chain links TRBV11-2 with TRBJ2-5; D might be TRBD2 (6 bases). CDR1 and CDR2 from the germline V gene are SGHAT and FQNNGV. This CDR3 is 14 amino acids long. V shed 1 base and J shed 1 base, with 7 bases lying between them. For the CDR3, the DNA is TGTGCCAGCAGCTTAGTGGAGGGCCAAGAGACCCAGTACTTC. Translated, it gives CASSLVEGQETQYF.

The rearrangement joins TRBV12-3 or TRBV12-4 to TRBJ2-1, with D perhaps matching TRBD2 (6 bases). This CDR3 spans 16 amino acids. Trimming took 3 bases from V and 7 from J, leaving 19 bases between them. CDR3 region: CASSFIAVKPGNEQFF. CDR3 in DNA: TGTGCCAGCAGTTTTATAGCGGTAAAGCCAGGGAATGAGCAGTTCTTC.

The CDR3 spells CASSNWDRVYEQYF. In nucleotides, the CDR3 is TGTGCCAGCAGTAACTGGGACAGGGTGTACGAGCAGTACTTC. The chain links TRBV6-5 to TRBJ2-7, with 9 bases identical to TRBD1. Germline CDR1 MNHEY, CDR2 SVGAGI. V dropped 5 bases and J dropped 4; count of bases not matched to a gene: 6. The CDR3 totals 14 residues.

The chain is built from TRBV14 and TRBJ2-3; D remains unclear. Germline CDR1 is SGHDN and CDR2 is FVKESK. This CDR3 spans 18 amino acids. V was clipped by 0 bases and J by 0 bases, with 16 bases between them. The CDR3 DNA sequence: TGTGCCAGCAGCCAAGATCTGGAAACTTCCACGAGCACAGATACGCAGTATTTT. Its translation: CASSQDLETSTSTDTQYF.

This chain links TRBV19 with TRBJ2-1, with 7 bases aligning to TRBD2. The J segment lost 1 base and the V segment lost 4 bases, leaving 7 bases of the junction unmatched. Germline CDR1 LNHDA, CDR2 SQIVND (reference sequence). The CDR3 sequence is 16 residues long. The CDR3 protein is CASSRESGVSYNEQFF. CDR3 DNA: TGTGCCAGTAGTAGGGAGAGCGGGGTGTCCTACAATGAGCAGTTCTTC.

This clonotype has ten or more counts. CDR3 protein: CASSYLGQTYSNQPQHF. The DNA for the CDR3 is TGTGCCAGCAGTTACCTCGGACAGACCTATAGCAATCAGCCCCAGCATTTT. The chain links TRBV6-5 to TRBJ1-5; possibly TRBD1 for D (6 bases). Trimming left V 2 bases short and J 0 bases short, with 14 bases between. Per the germline V gene, CDR1 is MNHEY and CDR2 is SVGAGI. The CDR3 runs to 17 residues.

This clonotype was picked up many times. J is TRBJ2-7 and V is TRBV27; 9 bases agree with TRBD1. The CDR3 extends over 14 amino acids. The junction had 6 bases not matched to a gene; V was cut back by 6 bases and J by 3 bases. Looked up from germline, CDR1 is MNHEY and CDR2 is SMNVEV (reference sequence). CDR3 residues: CASRDTGQGYEQYF. Written as DNA, the CDR3 is TGTGCCAGCAGGGATACGGGACAGGGCTACGAGCAGTACTTC.

The chain has TRBV20-1 and TRBJ1-1; TRBD1 aligns across 11 bases. There are 15 residues in the CDR3. Germline V lookup: CDR1 DFQATT, CDR2 SNEGSKA (reference sequence). V lost 0 bases, J lost 5 bases, and 5 bases stayed unmatched. The CDR3 sequence is CSARDGTGGRTEAFF. The CDR3 coding sequence is TGCAGTGCTAGAGACGGGACAGGGGGAAGGACTGAAGCTTTCTTT.

In its sample, this clonotype was seen a few times. This rearrangement joins TRBV11-2 to TRBJ1-2; the D gene is possibly TRBD1 (5 bases). This CDR3 has 15 amino acids. Trimming removed 3 bases from V and 4 bases from J, with 15 bases in between. The germline gives CDR1 SGHAT, CDR2 FQNNGV. The CDR3 DNA reads TGTGCCAGCAGCTTGGCGGGGCCGGGGACCTATGGCTACACCTTC. Translating gives CASSLAGPGTYGYTF. Full variable domain (remainder filled in from reference TRBV11-2 and TRBJ1-2): EAGVAQSPRYKIIEKRQSVAFWCNPISGHATLYWYQQILGQGPKLLIQFQNNGVVDDSQLPKDRFSAERLKGVDSTLKIQPAKLEDSAVYLCASSLAGPGTYGYTFGSGTRLTVV.